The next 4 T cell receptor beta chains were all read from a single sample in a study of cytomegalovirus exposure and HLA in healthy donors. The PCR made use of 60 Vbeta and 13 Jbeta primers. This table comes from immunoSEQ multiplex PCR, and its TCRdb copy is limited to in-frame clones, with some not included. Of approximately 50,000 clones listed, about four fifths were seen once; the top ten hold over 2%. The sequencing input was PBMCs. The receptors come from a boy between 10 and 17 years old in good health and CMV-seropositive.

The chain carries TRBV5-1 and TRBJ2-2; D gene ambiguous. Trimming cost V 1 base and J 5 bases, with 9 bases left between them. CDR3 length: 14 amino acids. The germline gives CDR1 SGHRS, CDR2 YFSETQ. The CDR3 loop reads CASSLTSFTGELFF. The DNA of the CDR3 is TGCGCCAGCAGCTTGACTTCCTTTACCGGGGAGCTGTTTTTT.

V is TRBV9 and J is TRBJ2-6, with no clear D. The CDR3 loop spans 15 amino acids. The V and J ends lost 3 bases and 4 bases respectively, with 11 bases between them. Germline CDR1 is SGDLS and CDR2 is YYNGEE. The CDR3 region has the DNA TGTGCCAGCAGCGCGAATGAGTTGGGGGCCAACGTCCTGACTTTC. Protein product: CASSANELGANVLTF.

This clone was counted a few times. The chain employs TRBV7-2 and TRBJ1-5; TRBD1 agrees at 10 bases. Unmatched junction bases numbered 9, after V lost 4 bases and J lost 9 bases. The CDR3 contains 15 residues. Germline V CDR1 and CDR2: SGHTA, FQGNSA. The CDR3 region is CASSSPGQGLGPQHF. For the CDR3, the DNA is TGTGCCAGCAGCTCGCCGGGACAGGGGTTGGGGCCCCAGCATTTT.

CDR3 bases: TGTGCCAGCAGCGTCACCGGGACAGTTTATGGCTACACCTTC. It is translated as CASSVTGTVYGYTF. The chain has TRBV4-2 and TRBJ1-2; TRBD1 aligns across 7 bases. With 5 bases clipped from V and 5 bases from J, the junction kept 8 bases outside the gene matches. The germline gives CDR1 LGHNA, CDR2 YNFKEQ. This CDR3 contains 14 residues.